The 3 T cell receptor beta chains in this list originate from one sample, sequenced in a study of T cells after yellow fever vaccination (dated by TCRdb to between 2018 and 2021). Library preparation employed 5' RACE. Data came from an Illumina HiSeq 2500. TCRdb handled the public reads itself, with Q25 trimming in fastp and clone calling in MiXCR, and kept productive beta chains. When rows share a CDR3 protein, they turn into one entry using the most common DNA and genes. In this sample the table shows 600,000 to 750,000 distinct CDR3 sequences, 9% to 15% of which occur a single time. The top ten constitute 14% to 15% of the sample. The treatment or condition label of this sample denotes: live attenuated yellow fever vaccine strain. The sequencing here drew on PBMCs, taken on the day of the yellow fever booster vaccination. Every receptor here comes from a man under 40 who received the YFV17D yellow fever vaccine.

This clonotype turned up a few times. This rearrangement joins TRBV10-3 to TRBJ2-1; D gene ambiguous. The V end was cut by 3 bases, the J end by 0 bases, with 9 bases between. This CDR3 is 15 amino acids long. From germline, CDR1 is ENHRY and CDR2 SYGVKD. The CDR3 region is CAISELGYSYNEQFF. CDR3 nucleotides: TGTGCCATCAGTGAATTGGGATACTCCTACAATGAGCAGTTCTTC.

This clonotype turned up a few times. The CDR3: CASSYALLAGEETQYF. The CDR3 region has the DNA TGTGCCAGCAGTTATGCTCTACTAGCGGGAGAGGAGACCCAGTACTTC. The chain links TRBV6-2 or TRBV6-3 to TRBJ2-5; the match to TRBD2 covers 11 bases. From germline, CDR1 is MNHEY and CDR2 SVGEGT. The V segment lost 3 bases and the J segment 5 bases; nucleotides outside the gene matches: 8. This CDR3 is built from 16 residues.

This clonotype turned up a few times. J is TRBJ1-5 and V is TRBV20-1; tentatively, D is TRBD1 (6 bases). V lost 4 bases and J lost 5, with 18 bases in between. Per the germline V gene, CDR1 is DFQATT and CDR2 is SNEGSKA (reference sequence). This CDR3 is built from 15 residues. CDR3: CSAMIEAGAHQPQHF. The CDR3, as DNA: TGCAGTGCTATGATCGAGGCAGGGGCTCATCAGCCCCAGCATTTT.